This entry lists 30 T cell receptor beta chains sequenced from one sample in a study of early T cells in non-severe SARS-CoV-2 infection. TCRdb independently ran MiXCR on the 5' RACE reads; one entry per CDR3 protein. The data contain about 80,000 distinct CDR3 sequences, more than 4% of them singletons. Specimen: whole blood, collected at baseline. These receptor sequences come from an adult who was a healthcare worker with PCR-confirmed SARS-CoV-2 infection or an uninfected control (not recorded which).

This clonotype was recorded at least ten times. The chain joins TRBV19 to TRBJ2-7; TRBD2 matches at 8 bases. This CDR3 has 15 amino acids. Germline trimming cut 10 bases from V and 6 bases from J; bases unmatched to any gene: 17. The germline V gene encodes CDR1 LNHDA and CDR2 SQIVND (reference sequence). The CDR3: CATSPGGSGIFEQYF. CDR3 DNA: TGTGCCACTAGCCCGGGGGGGTCCGGGATCTTCGAGCAGTACTTC.

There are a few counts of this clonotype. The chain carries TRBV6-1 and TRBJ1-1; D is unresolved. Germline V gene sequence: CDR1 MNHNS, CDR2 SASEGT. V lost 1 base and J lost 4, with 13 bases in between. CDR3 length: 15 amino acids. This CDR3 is CASSEGKGGRTEAFF. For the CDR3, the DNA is TGTGCCAGCAGTGAAGGGAAGGGCGGGCGCACTGAAGCTTTCTTT.

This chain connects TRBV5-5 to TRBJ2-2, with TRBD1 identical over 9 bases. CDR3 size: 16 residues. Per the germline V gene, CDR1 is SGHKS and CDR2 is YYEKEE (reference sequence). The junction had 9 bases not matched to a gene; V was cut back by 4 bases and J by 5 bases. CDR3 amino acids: CASSIGGQGSTGELFF. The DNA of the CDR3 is TGTGCCAGCAGCATCGGGGGACAGGGAAGTACCGGGGAGCTGTTTTTT.

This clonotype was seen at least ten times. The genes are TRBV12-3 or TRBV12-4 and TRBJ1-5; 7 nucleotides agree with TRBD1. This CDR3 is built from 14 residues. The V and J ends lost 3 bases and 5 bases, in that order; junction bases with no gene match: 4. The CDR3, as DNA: TGTGCCAGCAGTTTTACAGGGGACGATCAGCCCCAGCATTTT. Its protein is CASSFTGDDQPQHF.

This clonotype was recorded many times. CDR3 bases: TGTGCCAGCAGCGCACAGGGGAACCCCTACTACGAGCAGTACTTC. Translated: CASSAQGNPYYEQYF. The genes are TRBV2 and TRBJ2-7, with 7 bases aligning to TRBD1. The CDR3 is made up of 15 amino acids. Germline-derived CDR1 and CDR2 are SNHLY and FYNNEI. J gave up 3 bases and V 6 bases, and 11 bases lay outside the gene matches.

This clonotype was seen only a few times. The CDR3 is CASSPNGAREQYF. The CDR3, as DNA: TGTGCCAGCTCACCAAACGGGGCTCGGGAGCAGTACTTC. The V gene is TRBV18, the J gene TRBJ2-7, with D tentatively TRBD1 or TRBD2 (5 bases each). The CDR3 is 13 amino acids. Germline V lookup: CDR1 KGHSH, CDR2 LQKENI. V was shortened by 2 bases and J by 7 bases, with 12 bases between the two germline ends.

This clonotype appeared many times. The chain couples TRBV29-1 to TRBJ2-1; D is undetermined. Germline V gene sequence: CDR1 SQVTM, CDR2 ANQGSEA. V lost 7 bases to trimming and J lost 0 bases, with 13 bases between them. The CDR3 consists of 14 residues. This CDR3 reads CSGAPWDSYNEQFF. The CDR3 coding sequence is TGCAGCGGGGCGCCTTGGGACTCCTACAATGAGCAGTTCTTC.

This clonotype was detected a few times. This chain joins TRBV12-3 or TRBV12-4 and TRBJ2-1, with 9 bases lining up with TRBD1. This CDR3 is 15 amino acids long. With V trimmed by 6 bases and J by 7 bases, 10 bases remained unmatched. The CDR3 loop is CASRAAGTGWNEQFF. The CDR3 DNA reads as TGTGCCAGCAGAGCAGCCGGGACAGGGTGGAATGAGCAGTTCTTC.

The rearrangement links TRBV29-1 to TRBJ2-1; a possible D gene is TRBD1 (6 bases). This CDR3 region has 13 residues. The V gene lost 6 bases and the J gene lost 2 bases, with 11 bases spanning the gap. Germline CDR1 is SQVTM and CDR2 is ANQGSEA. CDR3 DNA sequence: TGCAGCGTAATCCGGGACACCTACAATGAGCAGTTCTTC. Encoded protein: CSVIRDTYNEQFF.

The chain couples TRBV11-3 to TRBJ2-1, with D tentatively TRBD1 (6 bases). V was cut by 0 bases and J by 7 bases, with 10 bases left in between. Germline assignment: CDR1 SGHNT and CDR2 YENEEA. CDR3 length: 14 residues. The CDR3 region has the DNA TGTGCCAGCAGCTTAGATCCTCAGGGGAATGAGCAGTTCTTC. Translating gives CASSLDPQGNEQFF.

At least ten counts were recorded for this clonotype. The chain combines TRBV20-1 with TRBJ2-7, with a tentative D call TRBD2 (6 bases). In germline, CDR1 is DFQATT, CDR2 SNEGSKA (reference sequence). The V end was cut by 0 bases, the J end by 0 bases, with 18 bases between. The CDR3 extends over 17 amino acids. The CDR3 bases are TGCAGTGCTAGAGATCCCAACTGGAGGGCTAGCTCCTACGAGCAGTACTTC. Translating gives CSARDPNWRASSYEQYF.

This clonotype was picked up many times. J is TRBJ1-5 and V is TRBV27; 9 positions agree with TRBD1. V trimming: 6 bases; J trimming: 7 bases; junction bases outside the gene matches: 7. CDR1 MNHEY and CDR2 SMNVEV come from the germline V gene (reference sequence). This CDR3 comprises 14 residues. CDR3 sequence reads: CASSEDRGGQPQHF. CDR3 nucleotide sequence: TGTGCCAGCAGCGAGGACAGGGGAGGCCAGCCCCAGCATTTT.

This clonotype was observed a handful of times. CDR3 loop: CASSLSAAQPSEQYF. In DNA form, the CDR3 reads TGTGCCAGCAGTTTATCGGCTGCACAGCCGAGTGAGCAGTACTTC. This chain joins TRBV27 and TRBJ2-7, with D unclear. The CDR3 runs 15 residues. V was pared by 0 bases and J by 7 bases, with 16 bases between. Germline CDR1 reads MNHEY; CDR2 reads SMNVEV (reference sequence).

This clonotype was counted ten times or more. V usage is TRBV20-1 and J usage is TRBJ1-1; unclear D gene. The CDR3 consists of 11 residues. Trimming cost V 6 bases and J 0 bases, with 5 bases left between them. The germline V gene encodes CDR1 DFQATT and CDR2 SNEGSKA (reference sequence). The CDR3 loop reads CSAPVNTEAFF. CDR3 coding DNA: TGCAGTGCACCGGTGAACACTGAAGCTTTCTTT.

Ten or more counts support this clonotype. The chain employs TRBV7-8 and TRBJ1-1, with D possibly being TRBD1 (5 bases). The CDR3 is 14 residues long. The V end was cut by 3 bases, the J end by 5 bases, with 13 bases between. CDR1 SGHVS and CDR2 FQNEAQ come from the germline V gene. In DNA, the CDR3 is TGTGCCAGCAGCTTTTACGGGGGAGAGACTGAAGCTTTCTTT. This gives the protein CASSFYGGETEAFF.

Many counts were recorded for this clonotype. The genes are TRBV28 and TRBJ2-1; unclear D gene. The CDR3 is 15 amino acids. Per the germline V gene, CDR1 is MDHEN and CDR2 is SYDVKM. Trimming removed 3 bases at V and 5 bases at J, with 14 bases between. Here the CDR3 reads CASSFGVGLNNEQFF. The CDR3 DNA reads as TGTGCCAGCAGTTTTGGGGTCGGCCTGAACAATGAGCAGTTCTTC.

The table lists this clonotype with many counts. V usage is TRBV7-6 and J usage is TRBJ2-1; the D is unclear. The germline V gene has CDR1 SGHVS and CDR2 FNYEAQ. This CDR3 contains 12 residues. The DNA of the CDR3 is TGTGGCTCATCGGATCTCTCAAATGAGCAGTTCTTC. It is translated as CGSSDLSNEQFF.

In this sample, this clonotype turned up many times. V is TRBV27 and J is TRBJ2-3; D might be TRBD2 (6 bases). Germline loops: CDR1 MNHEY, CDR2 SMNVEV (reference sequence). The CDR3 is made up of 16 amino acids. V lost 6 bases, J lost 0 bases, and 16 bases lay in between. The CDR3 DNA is TGTGCCAGCAGCCCCACGGCTAGCGTGAGCACAGATACGCAGTATTTT. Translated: CASSPTASVSTDTQYF.

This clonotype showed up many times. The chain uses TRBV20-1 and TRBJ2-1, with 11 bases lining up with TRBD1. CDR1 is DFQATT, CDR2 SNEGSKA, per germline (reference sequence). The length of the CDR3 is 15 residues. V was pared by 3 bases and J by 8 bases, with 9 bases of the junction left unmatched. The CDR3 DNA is TGCAGTGCTAGTGACCGGGACAGGGGGAACCATGAGCAGTTCTTC. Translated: CSASDRDRGNHEQFF.

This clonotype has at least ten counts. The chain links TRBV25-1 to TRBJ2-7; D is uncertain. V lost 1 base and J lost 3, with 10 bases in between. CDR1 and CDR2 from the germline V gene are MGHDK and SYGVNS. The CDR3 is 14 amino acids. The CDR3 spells CASSEFAGNYEQYF. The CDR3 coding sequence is TGTGCCAGCAGTGAATTTGCCGGTAACTACGAGCAGTACTTC.

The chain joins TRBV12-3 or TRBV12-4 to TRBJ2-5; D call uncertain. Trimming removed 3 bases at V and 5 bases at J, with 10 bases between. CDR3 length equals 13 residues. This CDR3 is CASSFGRRETQYF. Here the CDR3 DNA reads TGTGCCAGCAGTTTCGGCCGTAGGGAGACCCAGTACTTC.

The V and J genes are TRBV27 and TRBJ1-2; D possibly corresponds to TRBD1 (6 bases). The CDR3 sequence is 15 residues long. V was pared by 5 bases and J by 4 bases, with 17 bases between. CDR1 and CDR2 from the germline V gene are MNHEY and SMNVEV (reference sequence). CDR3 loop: CASSQNEGESYGYTF. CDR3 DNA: TGTGCCAGCAGTCAAAACGAGGGGGAAAGCTATGGCTACACCTTC.

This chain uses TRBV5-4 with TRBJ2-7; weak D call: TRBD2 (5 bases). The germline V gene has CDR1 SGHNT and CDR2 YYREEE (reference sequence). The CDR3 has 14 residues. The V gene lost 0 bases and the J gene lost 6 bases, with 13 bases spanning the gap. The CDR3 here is CASSLGTPSSEQYF. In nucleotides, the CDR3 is TGTGCCAGCAGCTTGGGGACTCCTTCTAGCGAGCAGTACTTC.

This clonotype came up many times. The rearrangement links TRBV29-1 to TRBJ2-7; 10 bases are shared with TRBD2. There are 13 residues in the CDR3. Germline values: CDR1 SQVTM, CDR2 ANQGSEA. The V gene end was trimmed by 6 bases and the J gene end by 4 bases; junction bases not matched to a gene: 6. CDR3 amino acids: CSVAPSGSYEQYF. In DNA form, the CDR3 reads TGCAGCGTGGCGCCTAGCGGGAGTTACGAGCAGTACTTC.

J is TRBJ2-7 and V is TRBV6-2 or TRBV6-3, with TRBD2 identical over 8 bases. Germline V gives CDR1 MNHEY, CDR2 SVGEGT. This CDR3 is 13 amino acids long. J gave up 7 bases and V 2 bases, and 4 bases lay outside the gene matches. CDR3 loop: CASSYRTGGEQYF. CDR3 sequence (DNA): TGTGCCAGCAGTTACAGAACGGGAGGGGAGCAGTACTTC.

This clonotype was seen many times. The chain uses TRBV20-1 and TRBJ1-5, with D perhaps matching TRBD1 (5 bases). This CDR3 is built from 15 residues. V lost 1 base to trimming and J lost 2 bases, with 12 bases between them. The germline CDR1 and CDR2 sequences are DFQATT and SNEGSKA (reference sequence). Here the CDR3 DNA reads TGCAGTGCTAGAGTGGGGGGACGGGGCAATCAGCCCCAGCATTTT. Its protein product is CSARVGGRGNQPQHF.

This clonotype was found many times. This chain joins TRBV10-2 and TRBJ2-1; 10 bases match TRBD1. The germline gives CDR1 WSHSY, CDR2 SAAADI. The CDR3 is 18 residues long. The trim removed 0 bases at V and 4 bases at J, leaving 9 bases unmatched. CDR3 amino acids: CASSESIWDRGGYNEQFF. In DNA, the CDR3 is TGCGCCAGCAGTGAGTCTATCTGGGACAGGGGTGGTTACAATGAGCAGTTCTTC.

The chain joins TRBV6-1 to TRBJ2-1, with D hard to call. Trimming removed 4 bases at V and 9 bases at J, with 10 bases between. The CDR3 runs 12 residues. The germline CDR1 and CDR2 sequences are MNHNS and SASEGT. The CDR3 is CASSVILAEQFF. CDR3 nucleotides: TGTGCCAGCAGTGTTATCCTGGCTGAGCAGTTCTTC.

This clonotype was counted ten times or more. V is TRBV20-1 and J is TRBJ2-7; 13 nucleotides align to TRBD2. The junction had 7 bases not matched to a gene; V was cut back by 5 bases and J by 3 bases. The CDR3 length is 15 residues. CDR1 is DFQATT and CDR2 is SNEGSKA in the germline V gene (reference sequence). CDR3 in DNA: TGCAGTGCTCTGGGACTAGCGGGGTTCTTCTACGAGCAGTACTTC. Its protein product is CSALGLAGFFYEQYF.

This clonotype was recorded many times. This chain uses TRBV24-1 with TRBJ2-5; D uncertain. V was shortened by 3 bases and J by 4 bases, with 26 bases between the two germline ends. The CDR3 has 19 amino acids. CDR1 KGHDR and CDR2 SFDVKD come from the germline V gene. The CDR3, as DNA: TGTGCCACCAGTGATGTCGACTCCGATTCGGCCCTTTTTTTAGAGACCCAGTACTTC. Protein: CATSDVDSDSALFLETQYF.